The rows below give T cell receptor beta chains drawn from one sample of a study of blood T cell repertoires in COVID-19. The data were produced by immunoSEQ multiplex PCR, yet TCRdb's version contains in-frame clones alone and is incomplete. The sample consists of about 370,000 clones, roughly nine tenths of them appearing once. The specimen sequenced was peripheral blood. The receptors were gathered from a woman between 25 and 40 years old with COVID-19, enrolled during active disease. CDR3s include the opening cysteine and the closing phenylalanine or tryptophan. Each record gives: J gene, V gene, clone size, D gene, CDR3 protein, CDR3 DNA. A D gene is named only where the DNA matches it firmly. The size field is filled for only some rows; it gives once, few, many or a size class.

j_gene: TRBJ2-1; v_gene: TRBV19; abundance: .; d_gene: TRBD2; CDR3aa: CASSIILAGYNEQFF; CDR3nt: TGTGCCAGTAGTATTATCCTAGCGGGGTACAATGAGCAGTTCTTC
j_gene: TRBJ2-3; v_gene: TRBV7-8; abundance: once; d_gene: .; CDR3aa: CASSRRGRLTDTQYF; CDR3nt: TGTGCCAGCAGTCGACGAGGGCGGCTCACAGATACGCAGTATTTT
j_gene: TRBJ2-5; v_gene: TRBV7-9; abundance: once; d_gene: .; CDR3aa: CASSFGDQETQYF; CDR3nt: TGTGCCAGCAGCTTCGGGGACCAAGAGACCCAGTACTTC
j_gene: TRBJ2-7; v_gene: TRBV5-4; abundance: .; d_gene: TRBD2; CDR3aa: CASSLAGSPYEQYF; CDR3nt: TGTGCCAGCAGTTTAGCGGGATCGCCCTACGAGCAGTACTTC
j_gene: TRBJ2-7; v_gene: TRBV6-5; abundance: few; d_gene: TRBD1; CDR3aa: CASRLGTVSYEQYF; CDR3nt: TGTGCCAGCAGACTCGGGACAGTCAGCTACGAGCAGTACTTC
j_gene: TRBJ1-6; v_gene: TRBV6-6; abundance: once; d_gene: .; CDR3aa: CASSYLQAQYNSPLHF; CDR3nt: TGTGCCAGCAGTTACTTACAGGCTCAGTATAATTCACCCCTCCACTTT
j_gene: TRBJ2-5; v_gene: TRBV11-2; abundance: .; d_gene: TRBD2; CDR3aa: CASSLGTTKETQYF; CDR3nt: TGTGCCAGCAGCCTTGGGACTACCAAAGAGACCCAGTACTTC
j_gene: TRBJ1-1; v_gene: TRBV28; abundance: .; d_gene: TRBD1; CDR3aa: CASKLPGGNTEAFF; CDR3nt: TGTGCCAGCAAACTCCCAGGGGGAAACACTGAAGCTTTCTTT
j_gene: TRBJ1-2; v_gene: TRBV4-1; abundance: .; d_gene: TRBD1; CDR3aa: CASSQLDRTGYDYGYTF; CDR3nt: TGCGCCAGCAGCCAATTGGACCGGACAGGGTATGACTATGGCTACACCTTC
j_gene: TRBJ2-4; v_gene: TRBV28; abundance: .; d_gene: .; CDR3aa: CASNSNRVAKNIQYF; CDR3nt: TGTGCCAGCAACTCGAACAGGGTAGCCAAAAACATTCAGTACTTC
j_gene: TRBJ2-1; v_gene: TRBV9; abundance: once; d_gene: TRBD2; CDR3aa: CASSVDAGLASSYNEQFF; CDR3nt: TGTGCCAGCAGCGTAGATGCAGGACTAGCGAGCTCCTACAATGAGCAGTTCTTC
j_gene: TRBJ2-1; v_gene: TRBV11-2; abundance: .; d_gene: .; CDR3aa: CASSQTSYNEQFF; CDR3nt: TGTGCCAGCAGCCAGACTAGCTACAATGAGCAGTTCTTC
j_gene: TRBJ2-1; v_gene: TRBV6-2/TRBV6-3; abundance: .; d_gene: TRBD2; CDR3aa: CASSYSSGTSYLFF; CDR3nt: TGTGCCAGCAGTTACTCGTCCGGGACTAGCTATTTGTTCTTC
j_gene: TRBJ1-1; v_gene: TRBV19; abundance: .; d_gene: .; CDR3aa: CASSIRHSEAFF; CDR3nt: TGTGCCAGTAGTATACGCCACAGTGAAGCTTTCTTT
j_gene: TRBJ2-3; v_gene: TRBV9; abundance: .; d_gene: TRBD2; CDR3aa: CASSGTSGGAGTDTQYF; CDR3nt: TGTGCCAGCAGCGGAACTAGCGGGGGGGCAGGGACAGATACGCAGTATTTT
j_gene: TRBJ1-1; v_gene: TRBV19; abundance: .; d_gene: TRBD1; CDR3aa: CASDKQGMNTEAFF; CDR3nt: TGTGCCAGCGACAAACAGGGGATGAACACTGAAGCTTTCTTT
j_gene: TRBJ2-4; v_gene: TRBV4-3; abundance: .; d_gene: TRBD2; CDR3aa: CASSQGLAGRDLAKNIQYF; CDR3nt: TGCGCCAGCAGCCAAGGACTAGCGGGACGCGACTTAGCCAAAAACATTCAGTACTTC
j_gene: TRBJ1-2; v_gene: TRBV4-2; abundance: .; d_gene: .; CDR3aa: CASSQDLARPSYGYTF; CDR3nt: TGTGCCAGCAGCCAAGATCTCGCCAGGCCTTCCTATGGCTACACCTTC
j_gene: TRBJ1-1; v_gene: TRBV6-2/TRBV6-3; abundance: .; d_gene: .; CDR3aa: CASSYLRGSTEAFF; CDR3nt: TGTGCCAGCAGTTACCTCCGGGGAAGCACTGAAGCTTTCTTT
j_gene: TRBJ1-2; v_gene: TRBV3-1/TRBV3-2; abundance: .; d_gene: .; CDR3aa: CASSQGARQGHGYTF; CDR3nt: TGTGCCAGCAGCCAAGGTGCTCGCCAGGGGCATGGCTACACCTTC
j_gene: TRBJ2-2; v_gene: TRBV15; abundance: few; d_gene: .; CDR3aa: CATSRDEDGELFF; CDR3nt: TGTGCCACCAGCAGAGATGAGGACGGGGAGCTGTTTTTT
j_gene: TRBJ1-1; v_gene: TRBV6-5; abundance: .; d_gene: .; CDR3aa: CASKRSVGRAFF; CDR3nt: TGTGCCAGCAAGCGGTCGGTCGGCCGGGCTTTCTTT
j_gene: TRBJ2-1; v_gene: TRBV27; abundance: once; d_gene: .; CDR3aa: CASSLATSNVGDEQFF; CDR3nt: TGTGCCAGCAGTTTAGCAACTAGCAATGTAGGAGATGAGCAGTTCTTC
j_gene: TRBJ2-2; v_gene: TRBV10-3; abundance: .; d_gene: TRBD1; CDR3aa: CAISDLTGSPGELFF; CDR3nt: TGTGCCATCAGTGACCTGACAGGGTCCCCCGGGGAGCTGTTTTTT
j_gene: TRBJ2-3; v_gene: TRBV3-1/TRBV3-2; abundance: .; d_gene: .; CDR3aa: CASSSRQTATDTQYF; CDR3nt: TGTGCCAGCAGCTCCCGTCAGACAGCCACAGATACGCAGTATTTT
j_gene: TRBJ2-7; v_gene: TRBV6-4; abundance: once; d_gene: TRBD1; CDR3aa: CASTRKTQINRGLSYEQYF; CDR3nt: TGTGCCAGCACCCGCAAGACCCAGATTAACAGGGGGCTCAGTTACGAGCAGTACTTC
j_gene: TRBJ2-3; v_gene: TRBV27; abundance: .; d_gene: TRBD2; CDR3aa: CASSLSLGAGGPYTQYF; CDR3nt: TGTGCCAGCAGTTTAAGTCTTGGAGCGGGAGGGCCTTATACGCAGTATTTT
j_gene: TRBJ1-5; v_gene: TRBV6-5; abundance: once; d_gene: TRBD1; CDR3aa: CASSEGTAIYQPQHF; CDR3nt: TGTGCCAGCAGCGAGGGGACAGCTATATATCAGCCCCAGCATTTT
j_gene: TRBJ2-5; v_gene: TRBV14; abundance: .; d_gene: TRBD2; CDR3aa: CASSQTSGYQETQYF; CDR3nt: TGTGCCAGCAGCCAGACTAGCGGGTATCAAGAGACCCAGTACTTC
j_gene: TRBJ1-2; v_gene: TRBV19; abundance: .; d_gene: .; CDR3aa: CASSMGDYGYTF; CDR3nt: TGTGCCAGTAGTATGGGAGACTATGGCTACACCTTC
j_gene: TRBJ1-2; v_gene: TRBV7-2; abundance: .; d_gene: .; CDR3aa: CASSSQGSYGYTF; CDR3nt: TGTGCCAGCAGCTCTCAGGGTAGCTATGGCTACACCTTC
j_gene: TRBJ1-1; v_gene: TRBV19; abundance: .; d_gene: TRBD1; CDR3aa: CASSIPTGVTEAFF; CDR3nt: TGTGCCAGTAGTATCCCAACAGGGGTCACTGAAGCTTTCTTT
j_gene: TRBJ2-2; v_gene: TRBV5-4; abundance: .; d_gene: .; CDR3aa: CASSKVQGNTGELFF; CDR3nt: TGTGCCAGCAGCAAGGTACAGGGAAACACCGGGGAGCTGTTTTTT
j_gene: TRBJ1-3; v_gene: TRBV7-2; abundance: .; d_gene: .; CDR3aa: CASSLAEANTIYF; CDR3nt: TGTGCCAGCAGCTTAGCGGAGGCCAACACCATATATTTT
j_gene: TRBJ2-1; v_gene: TRBV10-1; abundance: .; d_gene: .; CDR3aa: CASSEDIIFGNEQFF; CDR3nt: TGCGCCAGCAGTGAGGACATAATTTTTGGCAATGAGCAGTTCTTC
j_gene: TRBJ2-7; v_gene: TRBV4-2; abundance: .; d_gene: TRBD2; CDR3aa: CASSQDWASGGAIYEQYF; CDR3nt: TGTGCCAGCAGCCAAGATTGGGCTAGCGGGGGGGCCATCTACGAGCAGTACTTC
j_gene: TRBJ2-7; v_gene: TRBV6-5; abundance: once; d_gene: .; CDR3aa: CASSLTYEQYF; CDR3nt: TGTGCCAGCAGCCTTACCTACGAGCAGTACTTC
j_gene: TRBJ1-6; v_gene: TRBV6-5; abundance: .; d_gene: TRBD1; CDR3aa: CAITVETGANSPLHF; CDR3nt: TGTGCCATCACGGTGGAGACAGGGGCGAATTCACCCCTCCACTTT
j_gene: TRBJ1-6; v_gene: TRBV5-1; abundance: .; d_gene: .; CDR3aa: CASSAWGGGGSRSPLHF; CDR3nt: TGCGCCAGCAGCGCATGGGGTGGGGGCGGATCGCGGTCACCCCTCCACTTT
j_gene: TRBJ2-3; v_gene: TRBV10-3; abundance: .; d_gene: .; CDR3aa: CAISGAGPPDTQYF; CDR3nt: TGTGCCATCAGTGGTGCGGGGCCCCCAGATACGCAGTATTTT
j_gene: TRBJ1-5; v_gene: TRBV5-8; abundance: .; d_gene: .; CDR3aa: CASSFSGLSNQPQHF; CDR3nt: TGTGCCAGCAGCTTTTCTGGGCTTAGCAATCAGCCCCAGCATTTT
j_gene: TRBJ2-3; v_gene: TRBV5-4; abundance: .; d_gene: TRBD1; CDR3aa: CASSLEDRMVTDTQYF; CDR3nt: TGTGCCAGCAGCCTTGAGGACAGGATGGTCACAGATACGCAGTATTTT
j_gene: TRBJ1-2; v_gene: TRBV18; abundance: .; d_gene: TRBD1; CDR3aa: CASSLAVGQVYGYTF; CDR3nt: TGTGCCAGCTCACTCGCCGTCGGACAGGTCTATGGCTACACCTTC
j_gene: TRBJ1-2; v_gene: TRBV12-3/TRBV12-4; abundance: .; d_gene: .; CDR3aa: CASSKTVYGYTF; CDR3nt: TGTGCCAGCAGCAAGACTGTCTATGGCTACACCTTC
j_gene: TRBJ1-1; v_gene: TRBV5-4; abundance: .; d_gene: .; CDR3aa: CASSLTRRDTEAFF; CDR3nt: TGTGCCAGCAGCTTGACTAGGCGGGACACTGAAGCTTTCTTT
j_gene: TRBJ1-1; v_gene: TRBV4-3; abundance: .; d_gene: .; CDR3aa: CASSHTGHPRTEAFF; CDR3nt: TGCGCCAGCAGCCATACGGGACACCCACGTACTGAAGCTTTCTTT
j_gene: TRBJ2-2; v_gene: TRBV5-1; abundance: .; d_gene: TRBD1; CDR3aa: CASSLQGANEGGELFF; CDR3nt: TGCGCCAGCTCCCTACAGGGGGCAAATGAGGGCGGGGAGCTGTTTTTT
j_gene: TRBJ2-5; v_gene: TRBV7-2; abundance: once; d_gene: TRBD2; CDR3aa: CASSLDSGRGETQYF; CDR3nt: TGTGCCAGCAGCTTAGACTCCGGGAGGGGAGAGACCCAGTACTTC
j_gene: TRBJ2-2; v_gene: TRBV7-2; abundance: few; d_gene: TRBD2; CDR3aa: CASSGTSGSTGELFF; CDR3nt: TGTGCCAGCAGCGGGACTAGCGGATCAACCGGGGAGCTGTTTTTT
j_gene: TRBJ1-1; v_gene: TRBV29-1; abundance: .; d_gene: TRBD1; CDR3aa: CSVDRTGLNTEAFF; CDR3nt: TGCAGCGTGGATCGGACAGGCTTGAACACTGAAGCTTTCTTT
j_gene: TRBJ1-4; v_gene: TRBV18; abundance: .; d_gene: TRBD1; CDR3aa: CASSESQGVGEKLFF; CDR3nt: TGTGCCAGCTCAGAGTCTCAGGGGGTCGGTGAAAAACTGTTTTTT
j_gene: TRBJ1-5; v_gene: TRBV6-5; abundance: .; d_gene: .; CDR3aa: CASSYVQGQPQHF; CDR3nt: TGTGCCAGCAGTTACGTCCAGGGGCAGCCCCAGCATTTT
j_gene: TRBJ2-1; v_gene: TRBV19; abundance: .; d_gene: .; CDR3aa: CASSIPGFLNEQFF; CDR3nt: TGTGCCAGTAGTATCCCCGGGTTCTTGAATGAGCAGTTCTTC
j_gene: TRBJ2-7; v_gene: TRBV14; abundance: .; d_gene: .; CDR3aa: CASSHLWAPYEQYF; CDR3nt: TGTGCCAGCAGTCATCTTTGGGCCCCCTACGAGCAGTACTTC
j_gene: TRBJ2-1; v_gene: TRBV19; abundance: .; d_gene: TRBD1; CDR3aa: CASSLHGTGSDLDNEQFF; CDR3nt: TGTGCCAGTAGTCTTCATGGGACAGGGTCGGATTTAGACAATGAGCAGTTCTTC
j_gene: TRBJ1-6; v_gene: TRBV11-2; abundance: .; d_gene: TRBD1; CDR3aa: CASRADRVGRINSPLHF; CDR3nt: TGTGCCAGCAGGGCAGACAGGGTCGGGCGGATTAATTCACCCCTCCACTTT
j_gene: TRBJ2-1; v_gene: TRBV4-3; abundance: .; d_gene: .; CDR3aa: CASSQAQGKSYNEQFF; CDR3nt: TGCGCCAGCAGCCAAGCACAGGGTAAATCCTACAATGAGCAGTTCTTC
j_gene: TRBJ2-5; v_gene: TRBV19; abundance: .; d_gene: TRBD2; CDR3aa: CASSIWISGSEETQYF; CDR3nt: TGTGCCAGTAGTATCTGGATTAGCGGGAGCGAAGAGACCCAGTACTTC
j_gene: TRBJ2-3; v_gene: TRBV6-2/TRBV6-3; abundance: .; d_gene: .; CDR3aa: CASSAGSSTDTQYF; CDR3nt: TGTGCCAGCAGTGCAGGGTCTAGCACAGATACGCAGTATTTT